This T cell receptor beta chain was found in a study of blood T cell repertoires in COVID-19 (dated by TCRdb to the early 2020s). For the wider study: The collaborator samples originated in the United States, Italy and Spain and spanned the acute and convalescent phases of COVID-19. The material from the prospective study consisted of cDNA or gDNA derived from T cells, B-cell-depleted T cells, or PBMCs. The dataset comprised deeply sampled blood TCRbeta repertoires from subjects exposed to, actively infected with, or recovered from COVID-19. The repertoires were released in a freely available public database intended as a resource for research on the immune response to SARS-CoV-2. The samples were drawn from two sources: the first 160 participants of the ongoing ImmuneRACE study, and approximately 1,300 subjects contributed by 6 global collaborators. Sample metadata almost always included a de-identified subject ID, COVID-19 status, age in years and sex. Where available, HLA class I and class II types were taken from metadata supplied by the sample provider and were not determined by assay-based typing. Points the paper makes about the study in general: The amount of clinical and demographic metadata varied by source and participant and was provided uncurated.

TCRbeta CDR3 regions were amplified from genomic DNA by means of the immunoSEQ Assay, a bias-controlled multiplex PCR. The authors' pipeline ran thus. Nucleated cell counts per sample were estimated from amplification of reference gene primers within the assay. Sequence reads were collapsed and filtered to measure the absolute abundance of every unique TCRbeta CDR3 rearrangement. Productive Simpson clonality was computed per sample as the square root of Simpson's diversity index over productive rearrangements. TCRdb's version of the immuneACCESS table is confined to in-frame rearrangements and falls short of the full clone set. An unresolved V gene accounts for under half of the shortfall where checked; the remainder is of unknown origin. The V and J calls and clone size were taken over from that table, and D and trimming were inferred from the DNA. The table for this sample lists 300,000 to 450,000 clones; about 88% of them were counted only once. The top ten hold 2.5% to 3.5% of the sample.

The collaborating institutions used their own protocols to collect whole blood in K2EDTA tubes. For TCRbeta analysis, collaborators shipped samples in one of three forms: frozen whole blood, isolated PBMCs, or DNA extracted from either of those sample types. Inclusive of the bounding cysteine and phenylalanine, the CDR3 is 14 residues long. The sequence is cut down to CDR3 DNA, 42 bases in frame from base 1. Trimming removed 4 bases from V and 9 bases from J, leaving 19 bases between the germline ends. Sequences SEHNR (CDR1) and FQNEAQ (CDR2) are obtained from the germline V gene (reference sequence). As for this clone: Its recognized antigen is unknown. The record has no base qualities; no much larger clone is one base away.

The rearrangement joined TRBV7-9 to TRBJ2-7; TRBD2 might be the D gene, on 7 matching bases. Input material: peripheral blood. The clonotype was recovered from a human donor in a cohort sampled during active COVID-19. The CDR3 reads as follows: CASSYWGTGRGQYF. Here is the DNA: TGTGCCAGCAGCTATTGGGGTACAGGGAGGGGGCAGTACTTC.